This T cell receptor (beta chain) originates from a study of CD8+ T cells in alopecia areata. Study-level background: Patients received oral tofacitinib, 5 to 10 mg twice daily, for moderate-to-severe alopecia areata.

Patients with alopecia areata provided lesional scalp punch biopsies as well as peripheral blood. PBMCs yielded sorted CD4+ and CD8+ T cells. As the sequencing template, cDNA was produced by extracting RNA and reverse transcribing it. Repertoires were generated with immunoSEQ multiplex PCR, while TCRdb's copy carries only in-frame clones and drops some. This table has 150,000 or so clones, 67% appearing once. On this clone itself: Its target is not known.

Study results and limitations: Relative to normal scalp, lesional scalp, especially alopecia totalis/universalis, showed higher clonality.

Germline-derived CDR1 and CDR2 are SGHRS and YFSETQ. This CDR3 has 16 residues. Between the trimmed V and J ends, which lost 1 base and 0 bases, there was a span of 12 bases. The TCR originated in a human donor with alopecia areata. The chain uses TRBV5-1 and TRBJ2-3; tentatively, D is TRBD2 (5 bases). The source was CD8+ T cells sorted from blood, collected at week 0. In nucleotides, the CDR3 is TGCGCCAGCAGCTTGAAATCGGGAAGAAGCACAGATACGCAGTATTTT. It is translated as CASSLKSGRSTDTQYF.